This T cell receptor (beta chain) was captured by sequencing in a study of cytotoxic CD8 clonotypes in ibrutinib-treated CLL (dated by TCRdb to 2020 to 2023). As for the study more broadly: In this cohort, over 14 patients were treatment-naive and approximately ten were relapsed/refractory, while some 18 had unmutated IGHV. Partial responses were observed in around 25 patients and complete responses in 2; after a median follow-up of about 69 months, remission was maintained in around 14 patients and progression was observed in approximately twelve. The response samples were drawn at a median of roughly twelve months into treatment, with a range of roughly 6 to 36 months. On average, each sample had about 250,000 productive templates and more than 75,000 productive rearrangements. Longitudinal samples were obtainable from about 30% of the roughly 90 participants in the trial. Cryopreserved peripheral blood mononuclear cells were collected at three points: before therapy, at response, and at either sustained remission or disease progression. All remission and progressive disease samples were collected while patients were still receiving ibrutinib.

This clone was observed a few times. Its antigen specificity is not known. The sample holds no much larger clone one base away, and base qualities are not on file. Sample time point, as interpreted from the label and publication: roughly 2 years on ibrutinib. For TCR beta library preparation, approximately 2.2 micrograms of genomic DNA were isolated from cryopreserved PBMCs. Longitudinal blood samples from CLL patients on ibrutinib monotherapy underwent high-throughput TCR beta sequencing. The patients took part in an open-label, single-center phase 2 trial of ibrutinib monotherapy. The V end gives up 6 bases and the J end 7 bases, leaving 7 bases in the junction not matched to a gene. Via the germline V gene, CDR1 is MGHRA and CDR2 YSYEKL. The CDR3 measures 14 amino acids from cysteine to phenylalanine. CDR3 DNA is the only sequence kept; it has 42 bases, read in frame from the first base. A MiSeq instrument was used for deep resolution sequencing, which targeted depths ranging from 1 in 1 million up to 1 in 200,000 T cells, with coverage averaging 10x for each clonotype. TCR beta libraries were generated with the immunoSEQ hsTCRB Kit. Turning to the authors' computational methods: ImmunoSEQ Data Assistant and ImmunoSEQ Analyzer were used for data analysis, and V, D and J genes were assigned according to IMGT definitions. Clonality, with values ranging from 0 to 1, was calculated as one minus the normalized Shannon entropy of productive rearrangement frequencies. Public clonotype analysis was restricted to overrepresented clonotypes comprising at least 0.05% of each patient's repertoire. Around 14 repertoires from age-matched healthy donors, obtained from immuneACCESS, served as clonality controls. TCRdb stores this immuneACCESS table with in-frame sequences only. Part of the clones is absent; in the studies checked, under half of the shortfall reflects unresolved V genes, and no reason is known for the rest. That table is the source of V, J and clone size, and D and trimming were worked out from the DNA. This sample gives 75,000 to 90,000 clones in total; roughly 83% of them show up just once. Jointly, the top ten make up less than 45% of the sample.

Overall results and qualifications from the work: Lymph node repertoires were not examined, and the timing of sampling was not matched between patients in sustained remission and those whose disease progressed. Public clonotypes were rare and either shrank or stayed stable during treatment, and the rise in clonality at ibrutinib response reflected expansion of private clonotypes. At baseline, clonality was higher than in age-matched healthy donors and showed a strong correlation with circulating CD8+ T-cell counts. An increase in clonality was observed at ibrutinib response, with clonality remaining stable during sustained remission and falling back toward baseline at progression.

Recombination joined TRBV4-1 with TRBJ2-2, with 8 bases matching TRBD1. This TCR derives from a human donor with chronic lymphocytic leukemia. The source was PBMCs, collected after 24 months of ibrutinib treatment. The bases are TGCGCCAGCAGTCTGCAGGGGGCAGGCGGGGAGCTGTTTTTT. Its amino acids are CASSLQGAGGELFF.